Listed below are T cell receptor beta chains from one sample, sequenced in a study of blood T cells in healthy people across ages. Using its own MiXCR run on the 5' RACE reads, TCRdb lists one record per CDR3 protein. The table records roughly 570,000 distinct CDR3 sequences, 27% of them present only once. The specimen was blood. The receptors were sampled from a woman in her seventies in good health. CDR3s include the opening cysteine and the closing phenylalanine or tryptophan. The D gene is left open where the match is weak. The size field is filled for only some rows; it gives once, few, many or a size class.

few	16	NA	TRBV5-1	TRBJ2-1	TGCGCCAGCAGCTTGGCGGCGGGACACCCGGGAAATGAGCAGTTCTTC	CASSLAAGHPGNEQFF
few	19	NA	TRBV3-1	TRBJ2-2	TGTGCCAGCAGCCAAAAGACAGGACTCCTCACAGACTTTCGCGGGGAGCTGTTTTTT	CASSQKTGLLTDFRGELFF
few	17	NA	TRBV11-1	TRBJ2-1	TGTGCCAGCAGCTTAACCTTCTCTAGTTACACTTACAATGAGCAGTTCTTC	CASSLTFSSYTYNEQFF
few	13	NA	TRBV7-7	TRBJ2-5	TGTGCTAGCAGCTTACAACTCACAGAGACCCAGTACTTC	CASSLQLTETQYF
few	15	NA	TRBV20-1	TRBJ1-5	TGCAGTGCTATTGACAGCGTCTATAGCAATCAGCCCCAGCATTTT	CSAIDSVYSNQPQHF
NA	14	NA	TRBV12-3/TRBV12-4	TRBJ1-4	TGTGCCAGCAGGGGACTAGGGCTTAATGAAAAACTGTTTTTT	CASRGLGLNEKLFF
NA	15	TRBD1	TRBV20-1	TRBJ1-3	TGCAGTGCTACTCGGACAGGAGTCCATGGAAACACCATATATTTT	CSATRTGVHGNTIYF
NA	15	TRBD2	TRBV20-1	TRBJ2-3	TGCAGTGCTCGCTGGACTAGCGGGGGGGGAGATACGCAGTATTTT	CSARWTSGGGDTQYF
NA	14	NA	TRBV20-1	TRBJ2-2	TGCAGTGCTCCCGGGACCTCGAACACCGGGGAGCTGTTTTTT	CSAPGTSNTGELFF
NA	18	TRBD2	TRBV5-1	TRBJ2-1	TGCGCCAGCAGCTTGGAGCCTTCGGCTAGCGGGGGGAGGGATGAGCAGTTCTTC	CASSLEPSASGGRDEQFF
NA	14	TRBD2	TRBV6-4	TRBJ2-2	TGTGCCAGCAGTGAGAGCGGGAGCACCGGGGAGCTGTTTTTT	CASSESGSTGELFF
NA	17	TRBD1	TRBV4-3	TRBJ1-2	TGCGCCAGCAGCCCCCAGGGCGAAGGGACAGGGACGTATGGCTACACCTTC	CASSPQGEGTGTYGYTF
NA	12	NA	TRBV7-2	TRBJ1-4	TGTGCCAGCAGCTTACAGTTGGGAAAACTGTTTTTT	CASSLQLGKLFF
few	17	NA	TRBV20-1	TRBJ1-6	TGCAGTGCTAGAGATGGGGCCAGGGACCAATATAATTCACCCCTCCACTTT	CSARDGARDQYNSPLHF
NA	15	NA	TRBV5-6	TRBJ1-4	TGTGCCAGCAGCTCCTATGTGGAGAGAAGCGAAAAACTGTTTTTT	CASSSYVERSEKLFF
few	16	NA	TRBV14	TRBJ1-6	TGTGCCAGCAGCCACCGGAGAAGCTCCTATAATTCACCCCTCCACTTT	CASSHRRSSYNSPLHF
many	11	NA	TRBV12-3/TRBV12-4	TRBJ2-5	TGTGCCAGCAGCCAATCTAGCGCCCAGTACTTC	CASSQSSAQYF
few	14	NA	TRBV5-6	TRBJ2-5	TGTGCCAGCAGCTTGGCCCAGGAGGGGGAGACCCAGTACTTC	CASSLAQEGETQYF
NA	13	NA	TRBV5-1	TRBJ2-7	TGCGCCAGCAGAGACAGTCCGAACTACGAGCAGTACTTC	CASRDSPNYEQYF
NA	14	NA	TRBV5-1	TRBJ2-7	TGCGCCAGCAGCCAGGGGACGCCTGTTCTCGAGCAGTACTTC	CASSQGTPVLEQYF
NA	12	NA	TRBV2	TRBJ2-5	TGTGCCAGCAGTTCGACAGCAGAGACCCAGTACTTC	CASSSTAETQYF
NA	14	NA	TRBV12-3/TRBV12-4	TRBJ1-2	TGTGCCAGCAGTTTTAGGGGGGGGCAGGATGGCTACACCTTC	CASSFRGGQDGYTF
NA	13	NA	TRBV7-2	TRBJ2-1	TGTGCCAGCAGCTTAGATCGCAGGGCTGAGCAGTTCTTC	CASSLDRRAEQFF
NA	15	TRBD2	TRBV7-2	TRBJ2-5	TGTGCCAGCAGCTTAACTAGCGGGAGTCTAGAGACCCAGTACTTC	CASSLTSGSLETQYF
NA	13	TRBD1	TRBV29-1	TRBJ1-1	TGCAGCACCAAGACAGGGGAGGGCACTGAAGCTTTCTTT	CSTKTGEGTEAFF
NA	11	NA	TRBV6-6	TRBJ2-5	TGTGCCAGCAGTAACCTGGGGACCCAGTACTTC	CASSNLGTQYF
few	11	NA	TRBV21-1	TRBJ1-2	TGTGCCAGCAGCAAGGCAGCTGGCTACACCTTC	CASSKAAGYTF
NA	15	TRBD2	TRBV7-2	TRBJ2-3	TGTACCAGCAGCTCACCAACTAGCGCGACAGATACGCAGTATTTT	CTSSSPTSATDTQYF
NA	18	TRBD1	TRBV5-1	TRBJ1-5	TGCGCCAGCAGCTTGATTCCCGGGACAGGCACTAGCAATCAGCCCCAGCATTTT	CASSLIPGTGTSNQPQHF
NA	15	NA	TRBV7-2	TRBJ2-3	TGTGCCAGCTTAGGGCTAGCGAGGGGAGAAGATACGCAGTATTTT	CASLGLARGEDTQYF